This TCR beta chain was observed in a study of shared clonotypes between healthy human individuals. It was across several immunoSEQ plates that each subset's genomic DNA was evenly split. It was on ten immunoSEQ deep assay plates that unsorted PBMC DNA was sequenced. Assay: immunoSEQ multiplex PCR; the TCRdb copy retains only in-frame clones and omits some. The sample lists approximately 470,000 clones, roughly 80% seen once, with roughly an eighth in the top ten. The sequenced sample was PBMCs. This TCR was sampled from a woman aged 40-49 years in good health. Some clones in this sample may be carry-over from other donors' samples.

Here the CDR3 DNA reads TGTGCCAGTAGTTTTCGGAGCACGGTGTTCGGAGAGCAGTACTTC. Translating it yields CASSFRSTVFGEQYF. The gene calls are TRBV19 and TRBJ2-7; the D is unclear. Germline-derived CDR1 and CDR2 are LNHDA and SQIVND (reference sequence). This CDR3 is 15 amino acids long. Trimming left V 5 bases short and J 7 bases short, with 21 bases between.